These 29 T cell receptor beta chains came from one sample sequenced in a study of STAT5B mutations in CD4+ large granular lymphocyte leukemia. Sequenced by immunoSEQ multiplex PCR; TCRdb stores in-frame clones only, minus some. The sample has 45,000 to 50,000 clones, about 80% seen once. Specimen: CD4+ T cells from blood buffy coats. The origin of the receptors is a human donor in good health.

The V call is TRBV18, the J call TRBJ1-3; D possibly corresponds to TRBD1 (5 bases). The CDR3 spans 15 residues. Trimming stripped 3 bases from V and 0 bases from J, with 9 bases between. Looked up from germline, CDR1 is KGHSH and CDR2 is LQKENI. CDR3 in DNA: TGTGCCAGCTCACCGGGGCCCGCCTCTGGAAACACCATATATTTT. It translates to CASSPGPASGNTIYF.

The genes are TRBV28 and TRBJ1-1; no reliable D call. The CDR3 covers 14 residues. Germline V gives CDR1 MDHEN, CDR2 SYDVKM. The V and J ends lost 5 bases and 5 bases respectively, with 15 bases between them. The DNA for the CDR3 is TGTGCCAGCAGTCACGGGTCGAGGCGGACTGAAGCTTTCTTT. Protein product: CASSHGSRRTEAFF.

The chain has TRBV29-1 and TRBJ2-4, with D maybe TRBD1 (5 bases). V dropped 0 bases and J dropped 8 bases, with 11 bases sitting between them. Germline loops: CDR1 SQVTM, CDR2 ANQGSEA. This CDR3 has 13 amino acids. CDR3 residues: CSVEDPQGDIQYF. CDR3 sequence (DNA): TGCAGCGTTGAAGACCCCCAGGGTGACATTCAGTACTTC.

This clone appeared a single time. The rearrangement joins TRBV6-1 to TRBJ2-7, with D unclear. The CDR3 consists of 12 residues. V dropped 8 bases and J dropped 7 bases, with 15 bases sitting between them. CDR1 and CDR2 (germline): MNHNS, SASEGT. The CDR3: CASVGRSWEQYF. The CDR3 DNA reads TGTGCCAGCGTCGGCAGGAGCTGGGAGCAGTACTTC.

The V call is TRBV11-3, the J call TRBJ2-1; 9 nucleotides match TRBD1. CDR1 is SGHNT, CDR2 YENEEA, per germline. V lost 1 base to trimming and J lost 5 bases; unmatched junction nucleotides: 6. CDR3 length equals 16 residues. CDR3: CASSLGIRDRDNEQFF. DNA of the CDR3: TGTGCCAGCAGCTTAGGCATCCGGGACAGGGACAATGAGCAGTTCTTC.

The chain links TRBV18 to TRBJ1-1; 8 bases fit TRBD1. In germline, CDR1 is KGHSH, CDR2 LQKENI. The CDR3 runs to 11 residues. The trim removed 3 bases at V and 11 bases at J, leaving 2 bases unmatched. Here the CDR3 reads CASSPQGAAFF. In DNA, the CDR3 is TGTGCCAGCTCACCCCAGGGGGCGGCTTTCTTT.

The chain links TRBV6-5 to TRBJ2-3; 8 nucleotides match TRBD2. CDR1 and CDR2 (germline): MNHEY, SVGAGI. The CDR3 contains 15 residues. Trimming removed 7 bases from V and 0 bases from J; junction bases left unmatched: 6. This chain's CDR3 is CASTQRGTSTDTQYF. In DNA form, the CDR3 reads TGTGCCAGCACACAGCGGGGGACTAGCACAGATACGCAGTATTTT.

The chain couples TRBV4-1 to TRBJ2-1, with 16 bases that match TRBD2. The CDR3 consists of 18 residues. Germline V lookup: CDR1 MGHRA, CDR2 YSYEKL. V shed 1 base and J 8 bases; nucleotides not matched to a gene: 8. In DNA form, the CDR3 reads TGCGCCAGCAGCCAAGTGGGACTAGCGGGAGGGCGGGAGTATGAGCAGTTCTTC. This encodes CASSQVGLAGGREYEQFF.

The chain combines TRBV11-1 with TRBJ1-1; 7 positions match TRBD1. The germline V gene has CDR1 SGHAT and CDR2 FQDESV (reference sequence). Trimming took 5 bases from V and 5 from J; bases not matched to a gene: 5. The CDR3 length is 13 residues. DNA for the CDR3: TGTGCCAGCAGCGTTACAGGGGAGACTGAAGCTTTCTTT. Translation: CASSVTGETEAFF.

The rearrangement uses TRBV11-2 and TRBJ1-4, with D unclear. The V and J ends lost 6 bases and 0 bases respectively, with 11 bases between them. CDR1 and CDR2 from the germline V gene are SGHAT and FQNNGV. The CDR3 contains 15 residues. The CDR3 DNA reads TGTGCCAGCAGAAAACCAGGAACAACTAATGAAAAACTGTTTTTT. It encodes CASRKPGTTNEKLFF.

CDR3 nucleotide sequence: TGCGCCAGCAGTGTGTCCGTCGGGACAGGGAACACTGAAGCTTTCTTT. Its translation is CASSVSVGTGNTEAFF. The rearrangement links TRBV10-2 to TRBJ1-1; 8 bases line up with TRBD1. V dropped 4 bases and J dropped 1; count of bases not matched to a gene: 8. Germline values: CDR1 WSHSY, CDR2 SAAADI. The length of the CDR3 is 16 residues.

V gene TRBV6-4 combines with J gene TRBJ2-3; 9 positions agree with TRBD2. Per germline, CDR1 MRHNA and CDR2 SNTAGT. V was clipped by 0 bases and J by 6 bases; unmatched bases: 7. The CDR3 runs to 16 residues. CDR3: CASSDSPSGTLDTQYF. In DNA, the CDR3 is TGTGCCAGCAGTGACTCGCCTAGCGGGACGCTCGATACGCAGTATTTT.

This clone appeared once. The V gene is TRBV5-6, the J gene TRBJ1-1; D gene ambiguous. Deletions cut 1 base from V and 0 bases from J, with 10 bases between. Germline V gene lookup returns CDR1 SGHDT and CDR2 YYEEEE. This CDR3 has 15 amino acids. CDR3 region: CASSLWSTMNTEAFF. The CDR3, as DNA: TGTGCCAGCAGCTTGTGGTCCACGATGAACACTGAAGCTTTCTTT. The entire variable domain, with the rest obtained from reference TRBV5-6 and TRBJ1-1, is as follows: DAGVTQSPTHLIKTRGQQVTLRCSPKSGHDTVSWYQQALGQGPQFIFQYYEEEERQRGNFPDRFSGHQFPNYSSELNVNALLLGDSALYLCASSLWSTMNTEAFFGQGTRLTVV.

J is TRBJ1-2 and V is TRBV29-1; 8 nucleotides line up with TRBD1. The CDR3 length is 13 residues. CDR1 SQVTM and CDR2 ANQGSEA come from the germline V gene. V lost 1 base to trimming and J lost 5 bases; unmatched junction nucleotides: 3. For the CDR3, the DNA is TGCAGCGTTGAAGGTCGGACAGGGTATGGCTACACCTTC. The encoded protein is CSVEGRTGYGYTF.

This chain links TRBV6-5 with TRBJ1-2, with D perhaps matching TRBD1 (6 bases). Germline assignment: CDR1 MNHEY and CDR2 SVGAGI. CDR3 length: 14 residues. Trimming removed 6 bases at V and 0 bases at J, with 11 bases between. The CDR3 region is CASRLGGSNYGYTF. Written as DNA, the CDR3 is TGTGCCAGCAGATTAGGGGGGTCTAACTATGGCTACACCTTC.

This chain joins TRBV28 and TRBJ2-3; 12 nucleotides line up with TRBD2. Germline lookup yields CDR1 MDHEN and CDR2 SYDVKM. V was pared by 2 bases and J by 0 bases, with 6 bases of the junction left unmatched. The CDR3 covers 18 residues. The CDR3 nucleotides read TGTGCCAGCAGTTTAGCCCCTAGCGGGGGGGCTAGCACAGATACGCAGTATTTT. Protein product: CASSLAPSGGASTDTQYF.

The chain couples TRBV6-1 to TRBJ2-6; D uncertain. Trimming stripped 2 bases from V and 3 bases from J, with 8 bases between. The CDR3 is made up of 15 amino acids. The germline V gene encodes CDR1 MNHNS and CDR2 SASEGT. The CDR3 sequence is CASSESFLGANVLTF. The CDR3 bases are TGTGCCAGCAGTGAAAGCTTCCTTGGGGCCAACGTCCTGACTTTC.

V gene TRBV13 combines with J gene TRBJ1-2; D uncertain. This CDR3 has 13 amino acids. CDR1 is PRHDT, CDR2 FYEKMQ, per germline (reference sequence). Trimming shortened V by 5 bases and J by 12 bases, and 19 bases separated the two germline ends. In DNA, the CDR3 is TGTGCCAGCAGCCTGGGTAGGTCCCTAGGCGACACCTTC. Translating gives CASSLGRSLGDTF.

V is TRBV6-1 and J is TRBJ1-6, with D uncertain. V dropped 6 bases and J dropped 3 bases, with 12 bases sitting between them. The CDR3 spans 15 residues. CDR1 is MNHNS and CDR2 is SASEGT in the germline V gene. CDR3 nucleotides: TGTGCCAGCAGGAGAGTTATGGGCTATAATTCACCCCTCCACTTT. Translation gives CASRRVMGYNSPLHF.

The table lists this clone with a count of one. This chain uses TRBV4-1 with TRBJ2-1; 9 bases are a match to TRBD1. The germline V gene encodes CDR1 MGHRA and CDR2 YSYEKL. The ends lost 2 bases at V and 8 bases at J; junction bases unmatched: 4. There are 14 residues in the CDR3. CDR3 loop: CASSQPDRGDEQFF. CDR3 coding DNA: TGCGCCAGCAGCCAACCGGACAGGGGCGATGAGCAGTTCTTC.

This rearrangement joins TRBV11-3 to TRBJ2-3, with a possible D match to TRBD1 (5 bases). V lost 5 bases and J lost 2, with 11 bases in between. Germline V gives CDR1 SGHNT, CDR2 YENEEA. The length of the CDR3 is 14 residues. The CDR3: CASSKTELTDTQYF. As DNA, the CDR3 is TGTGCCAGCAGCAAGACAGAGCTCACAGATACGCAGTATTTT.

The genes are TRBV9 and TRBJ2-3; 13 positions agree with TRBD2. V was clipped by 1 base and J by 4 bases; unmatched bases: 3. The germline V gene encodes CDR1 SGDLS and CDR2 YYNGEE. This CDR3 contains 16 residues. The CDR3 nucleotides are TGTGCCAGCAGCGTAAAACTAGCGGGGGGGCCAGATACGCAGTATTTT. Its protein is CASSVKLAGGPDTQYF.

The J gene is TRBJ1-3, the V gene TRBV5-1; D gene unclear. Looked up from germline, CDR1 is SGHRS and CDR2 is YFSETQ. This CDR3 contains 15 residues. V lost 1 base to trimming and J lost 2 bases, with 10 bases between them. The CDR3 here is CASSLFSGAGNTIYF. In DNA form, the CDR3 reads TGCGCCAGCAGCTTGTTCTCCGGGGCTGGAAACACCATATATTTT.

J is TRBJ1-2 and V is TRBV5-4; D unresolved. Germline CDR1 SGHNT, CDR2 YYREEE (reference sequence). Trimming took 3 bases from V and 0 from J, leaving 15 bases between them. This CDR3 has 16 amino acids. CDR3 DNA sequence: TGTGCCAGCAGCTACCCGTCTTTGTTGACTAACTATGGCTACACCTTC. Amino acids: CASSYPSLLTNYGYTF.

This chain links TRBV5-4 with TRBJ2-7, with 7 nucleotides matching TRBD2. CDR3 size: 13 residues. V lost 1 base, J lost 3 bases, and 1 base stayed unmatched. The germline gives CDR1 SGHNT, CDR2 YYREEE (reference sequence). In nucleotides, the CDR3 is TGTGCCAGCAGCTTGACTAGCGACTACGAGCAGTACTTC. Protein sequence: CASSLTSDYEQYF.

The V gene is TRBV6-5, the J gene TRBJ1-2, with D perhaps TRBD1 (5 bases). The CDR3 covers 15 residues. The V and J ends lost 6 bases and 2 bases respectively, with 16 bases between them. Per germline, CDR1 MNHEY and CDR2 SVGAGI. The CDR3 loop is CASRRDASENYGYTF. The CDR3 DNA reads TGTGCCAGCAGACGGGACGCCTCCGAGAACTATGGCTACACCTTC.

This chain links TRBV5-8 with TRBJ2-7; D call uncertain. The CDR3 totals 11 residues. The V gene lost 2 bases and the J gene lost 1 base, with 1 base spanning the gap. Germline V CDR1 and CDR2: SGHTS, YDEGEE. CDR3 DNA sequence: TGTGCCAGCAGCTTTTCCTACGAGCAGTACTTC. Translated, it gives CASSFSYEQYF.

The V call is TRBV2, the J call TRBJ2-1; TRBD2 matches at 8 bases. Per germline, CDR1 SNHLY and CDR2 FYNNEI. The CDR3 contains 13 residues. Germline trimming cut 4 bases from V and 5 bases from J; bases unmatched to any gene: 1. CDR3 region: CASSVLADNEQFF. CDR3 nucleotides: TGTGCCAGCAGTGTACTAGCGGACAATGAGCAGTTCTTC.

The chain combines TRBV9 with TRBJ2-4; D tentatively fits TRBD1 or TRBD2 (5 bases each). CDR3 size: 12 residues. Germline V gene data show CDR1 as SGDLS and CDR2 as YYNGEE. The V and J ends lost 4 bases and 8 bases respectively, with 10 bases between them. Here the CDR3 reads CASSPRDDIQYF. CDR3 nucleotides: TGTGCCAGCAGCCCCAGGGACGACATTCAGTACTTC.